The rows below give T cell receptor beta chains drawn from one sample of a study of T cell repertoires in aging, cancer and after chemotherapy. TCRdb re-analysed the multiplex PCR reads in MiXCR, keeping a single row per CDR3 protein. The sample has 2,500 to 3,500 distinct CDR3 sequences; 20% are singletons. Sequenced input: blood. The receptors stem from a human donor with a solid tumor. Each CDR3 is given with its conserved first and last residue. Fields, in order: V gene, clone size, D gene, J gene, CDR3 protein, CDR3 DNA. D genes are given only for firm matches. Some rows have no size entry. The others give once, few or many, or a class for an expanded clone.

>TRBV5-1|-|-|TRBJ2-2
CASSFTGGPGELFF
TGCGCCAGCAGCTTCACCGGGGGACCCGGGGAGCTGTTTTTT
>TRBV5-1|few|-|TRBJ2-2
CASSLVQGNTGELFF
TGCGCCAGCAGCTTGGTCCAGGGGAACACCGGGGAGCTGTTTTTT
>TRBV27|-|-|TRBJ1-5
CASGDFWPQHF
TGTGCCAGCGGTGACTTTTGGCCCCAGCATTTT
>TRBV20-1|-|TRBD2|TRBJ2-1
CSALSGGDYNEQFF
TGCAGTGCCCTTAGCGGGGGGGATTACAATGAGCAGTTCTTC
>TRBV28|-|-|TRBJ1-2
CASSSQTVANYGYTF
TGTGCCAGCAGTTCTCAGACGGTAGCTAACTATGGCTACACCTTC
>TRBV5-1|-|-|TRBJ2-7
CASSLHTGTGNYEQYF
TGCGCCAGCAGCTTGCATACCGGGACCGGGAACTACGAGCAGTACTTC
>TRBV5-1|once|TRBD2|TRBJ2-3
CASSRPGLAGAITDSQYF
TGCGCCAGCAGCCGGCCGGGACTAGCGGGGGCCATCACAGATTCGCAGTATTTT
>TRBV2|-|-|TRBJ1-2
CASRSGYGYTF
TGTGCCAGCAGATCGGGGTATGGCTACACCTTC
>TRBV7-3|medium-sized|-|TRBJ2-7
CASSFLGPHEQYF
TGTGCCAGCAGCTTCCTAGGACCCCACGAGCAGTACTTC
>TRBV9|-|-|TRBJ2-7
CASSVQGGKQYF
TGTGCCAGCAGCGTACAGGGAGGCAAGCAGTACTTC
>TRBV15|few|-|TRBJ2-1
CATSRALEYNEQFF
TGTGCCACCAGCAGAGCCTTAGAGTACAATGAGCAGTTCTTC
>TRBV19|few|TRBD2|TRBJ2-1
CASSIDPTGTSGSGTEQFF
TGTGCCAGTAGTATAGACCCCACCGGGACTAGCGGGAGTGGCACTGAGCAGTTCTTC
>TRBV28|-|TRBD1|TRBJ1-1
CASSFRQGLWDTEAFF
TGTGCCAGCAGTTTCCGACAGGGCCTATGGGACACTGAAGCTTTCTTT
>TRBV19|medium-sized|-|TRBJ1-2
CATTETNYGYTF
TGTGCCACTACGGAGACTAACTATGGCTACACCTTC
>TRBV6-4|-|TRBD2|TRBJ2-3
CASGGAGGSTDTQYF
TGTGCCAGCGGAGGAGCGGGAGGGAGCACAGATACGCAGTATTTT
>TRBV5-6|few|-|TRBJ2-1
CASSLYGLNNEQFF
TGTGCCAGCAGCTTGTACGGACTTAACAATGAGCAGTTCTTC
>TRBV5-5|-|-|TRBJ1-1
CASSLTGNTEAFF
TGTGCCAGCAGCTTGACTGGGAACACTGAAGCTTTCTTT
>TRBV6-5|medium-sized|TRBD2|TRBJ2-1
CASTASGGSGNEQFF
TGTGCCAGCACCGCAAGCGGGGGGTCTGGGAATGAGCAGTTCTTC
>TRBV30|few|TRBD1|TRBJ1-5
CAWSPTGVGQPQHF
TGTGCCTGGAGTCCTACAGGGGTAGGTCAGCCCCAGCATTTT
>TRBV7-6|few|TRBD1|TRBJ1-1
CASSLTGGYNTEAFF
TGTGCCAGCAGCTTAACAGGGGGATACAACACTGAAGCTTTCTTT
>TRBV7-9|-|TRBD2|TRBJ2-1
CASSLYPGGPVNEQFF
TGTGCCAGCAGCTTATATCCGGGAGGGCCGGTCAATGAGCAGTTCTTC
>TRBV28|few|-|TRBJ1-5
CASRRTLYNQPQHF
TGTGCCAGTCGGCGGACTCTCTATAATCAGCCCCAGCATTTT
>TRBV20-1|-|-|TRBJ2-1
CSATLGTNEQFF
TGCAGTGCTACCTTAGGGACCAATGAGCAGTTCTTC
>TRBV15|-|-|TRBJ1-2
CATSRGDSGYTF
TGTGCCACCAGCAGGGGGGATAGTGGCTACACCTTC
>TRBV7-7|few|-|TRBJ2-5
CASSRGTEQETQYF
TGTGCCAGCAGCCGAGGGACGGAGCAAGAGACCCAGTACTTC
>TRBV20-1|few|TRBD2|TRBJ2-2
CSAREGAGGHGELFF
TGCAGTGCTAGAGAAGGGGCGGGAGGCCACGGGGAGCTGTTTTTT
>TRBV27|-|TRBD1|TRBJ2-7
CASSFGTGRYEQYF
TGTGCCAGCAGTTTCGGGACAGGCCGCTACGAGCAGTACTTC
>TRBV6-5|-|-|TRBJ2-5
CASSDMGGQETQYF
TGTGCCAGCAGTGACATGGGGGGACAAGAGACCCAGTACTTC
>TRBV7-9|medium-sized|-|TRBJ2-7
CASSAFSGLYEQYF
TGTGCCAGCAGCGCTTTTAGCGGACTCTACGAGCAGTACTTC
>TRBV20-1|medium-sized|TRBD2|TRBJ2-7
CSARDISGSDYEQYF
TGCAGTGCTAGAGATATCAGCGGGAGTGACTACGAGCAGTACTTC
>TRBV6-5|-|-|TRBJ2-1
CASSPPQGLTYNEQFF
TGTGCCAGCAGCCCCCCACAGGGACTGACCTACAATGAGCAGTTCTTC
>TRBV6-1|few|TRBD1|TRBJ1-2
CASSEGFTGTGAYGYTF
TGTGCCAGCAGTGAAGGGTTTACCGGGACAGGGGCCTATGGCTACACCTTC
>TRBV5-1|-|TRBD2|TRBJ2-1
CASSLDGGRGHNEQFF
TGCGCCAGCAGCTTGGACGGCGGGAGGGGTCACAATGAGCAGTTCTTC
>TRBV10-3|-|-|TRBJ2-5
CAISDLPGPGETQYF
TGTGCCATCAGTGACCTACCGGGACCAGGGGAGACCCAGTACTTC
>TRBV12-3/TRBV12-4|few|-|TRBJ1-1
CASSFGQTTEAFF
TGTGCCAGCAGTTTCGGACAGACCACTGAAGCTTTCTTT
>TRBV28|-|-|TRBJ1-5
CASSLNPGGQPQHF
TGTGCCAGCAGTTTAAACCCCGGGGGTCAGCCCCAGCATTTT
>TRBV6-1|-|TRBD1|TRBJ2-5
CASSLGDRPQETQYF
TGTGCCAGCAGCCTCGGGGACAGACCCCAAGAGACCCAGTACTTC
>TRBV19|-|-|TRBJ1-1
CASSRAARGNTEAFF
TGTGCCAGTAGTCGGGCGGCGAGGGGGAACACTGAAGCTTTCTTT
>TRBV29-1|-|-|TRBJ1-3
CSVLAGGGNTIYF
TGCAGCGTTCTAGCGGGAGGTGGAAACACCATATATTTT
>TRBV28|few|-|TRBJ2-5
CASSLAGRGSQETQYF
TGTGCCAGCAGTTTAGCTGGCAGGGGAAGCCAAGAGACCCAGTACTTC
>TRBV6-1|medium-sized|-|TRBJ2-7
CASTGTLLRQFDEQYF
TGTGCCAGTACTGGTACGCTCCTACGTCAGTTCGACGAGCAGTACTTC
>TRBV5-1|-|TRBD1|TRBJ2-1
CASSLGQGERNEQFF
TGCGCCAGCAGCCTCGGACAGGGGGAACGCAATGAGCAGTTCTTC
>TRBV7-9|-|-|TRBJ1-1
CASSLSEGDF
TGTGCCAGCAGCTTATCGGAAGGGGATTTT
>TRBV5-6|-|-|TRBJ1-1
CASSQGDTEAFF
TGTGCCAGCAGCCAAGGGGACACTGAAGCTTTCTTT
>TRBV5-1|few|TRBD1|TRBJ1-2
CASSLGTGTDSGYTF
TGCGCCAGCAGCTTGGGGACAGGGACGGATTCTGGCTACACCTTC